This is a list of T cell receptor beta chains from one sample in a study of T cell responses to AZD1222 COVID-19 vaccine. Profiled with immunoSEQ multiplex PCR; TCRdb holds only in-frame clones, not every one. The data contain about 96,000 clones, roughly 90% of them singletons. This specimen was peripheral blood, taken on day 0 of AZD1222 vaccination. These receptors all stem from an adult in good health. The CDR3 runs from the conserved cysteine through the conserved F or W. The D gene is left open where the match is weak. The size of a clone is reported for some rows only, either as once, few or many, or as a class for expanded clones.

CDR3 DNA: TGTGCCAGCAGTTTCTGGGTGGCCTATGGCTACACCTTC
CDR3 protein: CASSFWVAYGYTF
V gene: TRBV28
D gene: NA
clone size: NA
J gene: TRBJ1-2

CDR3 DNA: TGTGCCAGCAGTTCTACCACCCTCCCGTCAGCTAACTATGGCTACACCTTC
CDR3 protein: CASSSTTLPSANYGYTF
V gene: TRBV7-8
D gene: NA
clone size: NA
J gene: TRBJ1-2

CDR3 DNA: TGCGCCAGCAGCCAAGAGGCCCAGCGGGAGTATCAGGATGAGCAGTTCTTC
CDR3 protein: CASSQEAQREYQDEQFF
V gene: TRBV4-3
D gene: TRBD2
clone size: NA
J gene: TRBJ2-1

CDR3 DNA: TGTGCCAGCAGTTGGACAGGGGCAGATACGCAGTATTTT
CDR3 protein: CASSWTGADTQYF
V gene: TRBV27
D gene: TRBD1
clone size: NA
J gene: TRBJ2-3

CDR3 DNA: TGTGCCAGCAGTCGACAGGGTAGGGCCACGGGCTACACCTTC
CDR3 protein: CASSRQGRATGYTF
V gene: TRBV27
D gene: TRBD1
clone size: NA
J gene: TRBJ1-2

CDR3 DNA: TGTGCCAGCAGCCAAGATTTGGGGATTCCTAGCAATCAGCCCCAGCATTTT
CDR3 protein: CASSQDLGIPSNQPQHF
V gene: TRBV14
D gene: NA
clone size: NA
J gene: TRBJ1-5

CDR3 DNA: TGTGCCAGCAGCTTAGCGGGGACTAGCGGGGTGGAGCAGTACTTC
CDR3 protein: CASSLAGTSGVEQYF
V gene: TRBV7-6
D gene: TRBD2
clone size: NA
J gene: TRBJ2-7

CDR3 DNA: TGCGCCAGCAGCCAAGAATCGAGTTCCGGGGAGCTGTTTTTT
CDR3 protein: CASSQESSSGELFF
V gene: TRBV4-3
D gene: NA
clone size: NA
J gene: TRBJ2-2

CDR3 DNA: TGTGCCAGCACCCCGGTGGGACAGAGAGGCTACACCTTC
CDR3 protein: CASTPVGQRGYTF
V gene: TRBV12-3/TRBV12-4
D gene: TRBD1
clone size: NA
J gene: TRBJ1-2

CDR3 DNA: TGTGCCAGCAGTGACCCCCGGGACCCCGTAGGGACCCAGTACTTC
CDR3 protein: CASSDPRDPVGTQYF
V gene: TRBV25-1
D gene: NA
clone size: NA
J gene: TRBJ2-5

CDR3 DNA: TGTGCCAGCAGCCCAACGCCGGGACGGGCAACTAATGAAAAACTGTTTTTT
CDR3 protein: CASSPTPGRATNEKLFF
V gene: TRBV7-2
D gene: NA
clone size: NA
J gene: TRBJ1-4

CDR3 DNA: TGTGCCAGTAGTACCCGGGGGGCGTCTGGGGCCAACGTCCTGACTTTC
CDR3 protein: CASSTRGASGANVLTF
V gene: TRBV19
D gene: NA
clone size: NA
J gene: TRBJ2-6

CDR3 DNA: TGTGCCAGCAGTACCGGACAGGGGAACACCGGGGAGCTGTTTTTT
CDR3 protein: CASSTGQGNTGELFF
V gene: TRBV6-5
D gene: TRBD1
clone size: NA
J gene: TRBJ2-2

CDR3 DNA: TGTGCCAGCTCACCATCTCGGGGGAGCGGGAGCCTCTACGAGCAGTACTTC
CDR3 protein: CASSPSRGSGSLYEQYF
V gene: TRBV18
D gene: TRBD2
clone size: NA
J gene: TRBJ2-7

CDR3 DNA: TGTGCCAGCCAATTTAGGGCTAGCGGATTTTACTCCTACGAGCAGTACTTC
CDR3 protein: CASQFRASGFYSYEQYF
V gene: TRBV19
D gene: TRBD2
clone size: once
J gene: TRBJ2-7

CDR3 DNA: TGTGCCAGTAGTGGGGCGGGAGCCTACAATGAGCAGTTCTTC
CDR3 protein: CASSGAGAYNEQFF
V gene: TRBV19
D gene: TRBD2
clone size: NA
J gene: TRBJ2-1

CDR3 DNA: TGTGCCAGCAGCGTTCTGGGACTCACCTCTACTACGCAGTATTTT
CDR3 protein: CASSVLGLTSTTQYF
V gene: TRBV9
D gene: NA
clone size: NA
J gene: TRBJ2-3

CDR3 DNA: TGTGCCAGCAATTCTAGGGGGGACGTAACTAGCACAGATACGCAGTATTTT
CDR3 protein: CASNSRGDVTSTDTQYF
V gene: TRBV27
D gene: NA
clone size: NA
J gene: TRBJ2-3

CDR3 DNA: TGTGCCAGTAGTGGACAGGTTCCATTGGACTATGGCTACACCTTC
CDR3 protein: CASSGQVPLDYGYTF
V gene: TRBV19
D gene: TRBD1
clone size: NA
J gene: TRBJ1-2

CDR3 DNA: TGCGCCAGCAGCGGACGGGAGGGGGGCCTACCCTACGAGCAGTACTTC
CDR3 protein: CASSGREGGLPYEQYF
V gene: TRBV4-1
D gene: TRBD2
clone size: NA
J gene: TRBJ2-7

CDR3 DNA: TGTGCCAGCACCCTGGGGGGGGCTATGTCCGGGGAGCTGTTTTTT
CDR3 protein: CASTLGGAMSGELFF
V gene: TRBV28
D gene: NA
clone size: NA
J gene: TRBJ2-2

CDR3 DNA: TGCGCCAGCAGCCCCACGATGGATACGCAGTATTTT
CDR3 protein: CASSPTMDTQYF
V gene: TRBV5-1
D gene: NA
clone size: NA
J gene: TRBJ2-3

CDR3 DNA: TGCGCCAGCAGCCAGGGTCGTGGTCCAGACTACAATGAGCAGTTCTTC
CDR3 protein: CASSQGRGPDYNEQFF
V gene: TRBV4-1
D gene: NA
clone size: once
J gene: TRBJ2-1

CDR3 DNA: TGTGCCAGCAGGGACAGGGGTGACATTCAGTACTTC
CDR3 protein: CASRDRGDIQYF
V gene: TRBV27
D gene: TRBD1
clone size: NA
J gene: TRBJ2-4

CDR3 DNA: TGTGCCATCAGTGAGCCCCCGGCGCGCGGGCAGTACTTC
CDR3 protein: CAISEPPARGQYF
V gene: TRBV10-3
D gene: NA
clone size: NA
J gene: TRBJ2-7

CDR3 DNA: TGTGCCAGCAGCCAATCGGGAGGTCAGCCCCAGCATTTT
CDR3 protein: CASSQSGGQPQHF
V gene: TRBV16
D gene: NA
clone size: NA
J gene: TRBJ1-5

CDR3 DNA: TGTGCCAGCAGGGGGACTGCAAACTATGGCTACACCTTC
CDR3 protein: CASRGTANYGYTF
V gene: TRBV6-5
D gene: NA
clone size: NA
J gene: TRBJ1-2

CDR3 DNA: TGTGCCAGTACCCCTGGGGACAAAGGCAATCAGCCCCAGCATTTT
CDR3 protein: CASTPGDKGNQPQHF
V gene: TRBV19
D gene: NA
clone size: NA
J gene: TRBJ1-5

CDR3 DNA: TGTGCCTGGAGTGAGAGGACTAGCGGGAGAATGGGGGAGCTGTTTTTT
CDR3 protein: CAWSERTSGRMGELFF
V gene: TRBV30
D gene: TRBD2
clone size: NA
J gene: TRBJ2-2

CDR3 DNA: TGTGCCAGCAGCCCAACAGCTAGCGGGAGGCCGGATACGCAGTATTTT
CDR3 protein: CASSPTASGRPDTQYF
V gene: TRBV7-9
D gene: TRBD2
clone size: NA
J gene: TRBJ2-3

CDR3 DNA: TGTGCCAGTACCAAAGGGGACAGGGTTGAGCAGTTCTTC
CDR3 protein: CASTKGDRVEQFF
V gene: TRBV19
D gene: TRBD1
clone size: NA
J gene: TRBJ2-1